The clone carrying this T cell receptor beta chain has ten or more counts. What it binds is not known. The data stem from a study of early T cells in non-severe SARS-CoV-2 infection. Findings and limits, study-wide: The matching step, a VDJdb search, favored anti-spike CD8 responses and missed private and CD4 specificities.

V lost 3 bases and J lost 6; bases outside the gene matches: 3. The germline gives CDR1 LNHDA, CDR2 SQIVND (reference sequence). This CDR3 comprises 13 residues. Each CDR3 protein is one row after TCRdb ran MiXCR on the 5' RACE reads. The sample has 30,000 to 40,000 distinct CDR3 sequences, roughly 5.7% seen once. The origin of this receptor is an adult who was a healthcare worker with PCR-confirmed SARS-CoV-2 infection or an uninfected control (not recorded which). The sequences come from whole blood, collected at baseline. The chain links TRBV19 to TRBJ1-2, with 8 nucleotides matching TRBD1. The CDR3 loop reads CASSIDRGDGYTF. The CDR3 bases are TGTGCCAGTAGTATTGACAGGGGAGATGGCTACACCTTC.